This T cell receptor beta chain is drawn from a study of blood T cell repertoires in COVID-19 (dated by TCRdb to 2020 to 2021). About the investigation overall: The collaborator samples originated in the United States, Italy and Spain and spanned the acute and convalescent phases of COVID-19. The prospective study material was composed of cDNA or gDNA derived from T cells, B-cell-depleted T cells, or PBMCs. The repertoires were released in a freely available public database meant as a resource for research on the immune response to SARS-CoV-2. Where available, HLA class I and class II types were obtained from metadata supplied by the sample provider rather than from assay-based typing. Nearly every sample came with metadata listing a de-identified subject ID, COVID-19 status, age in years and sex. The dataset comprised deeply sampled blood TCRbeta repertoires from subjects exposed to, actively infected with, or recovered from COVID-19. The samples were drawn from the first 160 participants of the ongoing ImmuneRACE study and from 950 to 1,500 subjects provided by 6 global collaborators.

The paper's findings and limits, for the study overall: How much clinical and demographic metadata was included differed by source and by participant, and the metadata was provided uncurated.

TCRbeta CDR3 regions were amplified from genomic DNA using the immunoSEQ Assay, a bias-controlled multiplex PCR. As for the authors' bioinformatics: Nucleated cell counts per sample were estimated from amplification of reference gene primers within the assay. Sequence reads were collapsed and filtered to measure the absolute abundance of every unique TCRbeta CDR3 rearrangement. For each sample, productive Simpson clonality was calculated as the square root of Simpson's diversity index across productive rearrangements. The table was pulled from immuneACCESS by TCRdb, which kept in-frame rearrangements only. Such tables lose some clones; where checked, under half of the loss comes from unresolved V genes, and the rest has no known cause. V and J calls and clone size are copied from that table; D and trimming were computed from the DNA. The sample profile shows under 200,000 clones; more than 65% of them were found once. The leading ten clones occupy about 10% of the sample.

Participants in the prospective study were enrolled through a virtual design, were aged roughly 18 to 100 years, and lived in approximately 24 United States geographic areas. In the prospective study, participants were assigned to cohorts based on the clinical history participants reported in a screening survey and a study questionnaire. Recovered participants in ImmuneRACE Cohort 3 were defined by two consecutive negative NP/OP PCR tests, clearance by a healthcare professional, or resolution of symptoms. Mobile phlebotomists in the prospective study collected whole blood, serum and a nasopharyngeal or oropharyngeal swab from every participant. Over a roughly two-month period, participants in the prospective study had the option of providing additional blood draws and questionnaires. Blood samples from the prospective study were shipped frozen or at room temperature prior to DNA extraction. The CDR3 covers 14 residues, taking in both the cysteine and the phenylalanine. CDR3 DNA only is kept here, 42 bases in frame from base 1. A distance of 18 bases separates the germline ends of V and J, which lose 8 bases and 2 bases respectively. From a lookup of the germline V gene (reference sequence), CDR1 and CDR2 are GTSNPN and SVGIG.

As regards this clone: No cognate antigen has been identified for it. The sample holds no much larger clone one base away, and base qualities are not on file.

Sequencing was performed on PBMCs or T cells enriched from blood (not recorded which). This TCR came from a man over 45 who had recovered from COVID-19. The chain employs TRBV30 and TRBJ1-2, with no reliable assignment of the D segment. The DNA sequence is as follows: TGTGCCCTCCCCGCCGGCGGGAGCAACTATGGCTACACCTTC. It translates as CALPAGGSNYGYTF.